Below are 21 T cell receptor beta chains sequenced from a single sample in a study of regulatory T cells in long-lasting Graves disease. Time point noted: newly diagnosed GD, antithyroid drugs for less than 3 months. PBMC RNA served as the TCR library source. iRepertoire HTBI primers and Arm-PCR of CDR3 regions built TCR beta libraries. MiXCR, run by TCRdb on the multiplex PCR reads, gives a single entry per CDR3 protein. The sample includes roughly 400,000 distinct CDR3 sequences, approximately 16% of them seen just once. These data are also associated with another study on T cells in Graves' hyperthyroidism and ophthalmopathy.

The material sequenced was peripheral blood mononuclear cells (PBMCs), taken at new diagnosis, from a patient treated with antithyroid drugs. These receptors all come from a woman younger than 30 with Graves disease.

Many counts were recorded for this clonotype. V usage is TRBV24-1 and J usage is TRBJ2-2; TRBD1 matches 8 bases. The CDR3 is 16 amino acids. V shed 0 bases, J shed 6 bases, and the junction held 5 bases outside the gene matches. Germline V lookup: CDR1 KGHDR, CDR2 SFDVKD. The CDR3 region has the DNA TGTGCCACCAGTGATTTGCAGGGGACAGGAGCCGGGGAGCTGTTTTTT. This gives the protein CATSDLQGTGAGELFF.

This chain uses TRBV28 with TRBJ1-2, with D possibly being TRBD1 (5 bases). The ends were cut back, 4 bases at V and 8 bases at J, with 20 bases in the middle. CDR1 and CDR2 from the germline V gene are MDHEN and SYDVKM. The CDR3 consists of 15 residues. CDR3 protein: CASSSKFRDLGGYTF. The CDR3 DNA sequence: TGTGCCAGCAGTTCTAAATTCCGGGACCTGGGGGGCTACACCTTC.

This clonotype has more than one count but fewer than ten. V gene TRBV10-3 combines with J gene TRBJ1-6, with 9 bases that match TRBD1. CDR3 length equals 16 residues. Trimming removed 0 bases from V and 8 bases from J; junction bases left unmatched: 5. Looked up from germline, CDR1 is ENHRY and CDR2 is SYGVKD. CDR3 sequence reads: CAISESRDRVDSPLHF. The DNA for the CDR3 is TGTGCCATCAGTGAGTCCCGGGACAGGGTTGATTCACCCCTCCACTTT.

This clonotype was seen only a few times. Given a much more abundant clone one base away, this may be a read error. The final CDR3 position lacks the conserved phenylalanine or tryptophan, pointing to a likely read error. The chain couples TRBV7-9 to TRBJ2-1, with D possibly being TRBD1 or TRBD2 (5 bases each). Germline V CDR1 and CDR2: SEHNR, FQNEAQ (reference sequence). Trimming took 5 bases from V and 0 from J, leaving 5 bases between them. The CDR3 covers 13 residues. The CDR3 loop is CASSGGSYNEQFS. CDR3 nucleotides: TGTGCCAGCAGCGGGGGCTCCTACAATGAGCAGTTCTCC.

The chain carries TRBV3-1 and TRBJ2-7, with TRBD2 matching 9 bases. Germline V gives CDR1 LGHDT, CDR2 YNNKEL (reference sequence). The CDR3 length is 15 residues. With 4 bases clipped from V and 1 base from J, the junction kept 5 bases outside the gene matches. The chain's CDR3 is CASSRSAGGSYEQYF. The CDR3 coding sequence is TGTGCCAGCAGCCGCTCTGCGGGAGGGTCCTACGAGCAGTACTTC.

The rearrangement uses TRBV5-6 and TRBJ1-4; maybe TRBD1 (5 bases). V lost 0 bases, J lost 0 bases, and 12 bases lay in between. The CDR3 runs to 17 residues. Germline lookup yields CDR1 SGHDT and CDR2 YYEEEE. The CDR3 loop reads CASSLVGSGSTNEKLFF. CDR3 DNA sequence: TGTGCCAGCAGCTTGGTAGGCTCAGGGTCAACTAATGAAAAACTGTTTTTT.

J is TRBJ1-1 and V is TRBV12-3 or TRBV12-4; tentatively, D is TRBD1 (5 bases). There are 15 residues in the CDR3. The V gene lost 5 bases and the J gene lost 7 bases, with 20 bases spanning the gap. CDR3: CASSTLGWRGFEAFF. In nucleotides, the CDR3 is TGTGCCAGCAGTACCCTTGGGTGGCGGGGGTTTGAAGCTTTCTTT.

Concerning this clonotype itself: Compared with germline, one end of the junction differs, possibly owing to a read error. The V gene is TRBV5-5, the J gene TRBJ2-7, with a tentative D call TRBD2 (6 bases). The CDR3 has 14 residues. Germline CDR1 and CDR2: SGHKS and YYEKEE (reference sequence). CDR3 sequence reads: CASSLVGSSYGQYF. Here the CDR3 DNA reads TGTGCCAGCAGCTTAGTCGGGAGCTCCTACGGGCAGTACTTC.

The chain combines TRBV30 with TRBJ2-7; 7 bases align to TRBD2. Germline V gene sequence: CDR1 GTSNPN, CDR2 SVGIG (reference sequence). This CDR3 is built from 19 residues. V lost 1 base and J lost 0; bases outside the gene matches: 18. DNA of the CDR3: TGTGCCTGGAGTGCCCCTAGGACTACAAGGACTAGTTTCTCCTACGAGCAGTACTTC. Amino acid sequence: CAWSAPRTTRTSFSYEQYF.

This clonotype was counted many times. The chain carries TRBV28 and TRBJ1-2; D unresolved. The germline CDR1 and CDR2 sequences are MDHEN and SYDVKM. Trimming stripped 6 bases from V and 3 bases from J, with 5 bases between. This CDR3 spans 11 amino acids. CDR3 in amino acids: CASSLHYGYTF. CDR3 in DNA: TGTGCCAGCAGCCTTCACTATGGCTACACCTTC.

The chain employs TRBV6-2 or TRBV6-3 and TRBJ2-3; D is unresolved. The tail of the sequence fits TRBJ2-7 better, so the J call may be wrong. The germline gives CDR1 MNHEY, CDR2 SVGEGT. The length of the CDR3 is 12 residues. In DNA form, the CDR3 reads TGTGCCAGCTTTAACAGAGCCTACGAGCAGTACTTC. It is translated as CASFNRAYEQYF.

This clonotype was seen at least ten times. This chain joins TRBV3-1 and TRBJ2-7; D is undetermined. V lost 6 bases to trimming and J lost 3 bases, with 6 bases between them. This CDR3 is built from 11 residues. Germline CDR1 is LGHDT and CDR2 is YNNKEL (reference sequence). In nucleotides, the CDR3 is TGTGCCAGCAGTTCCATCTACGAGCAGTACTTC. The encoded protein is CASSSIYEQYF.

This clonotype was recorded many times. The rearrangement uses TRBV20-1 and TRBJ2-5; 7 positions match TRBD1. Germline loops: CDR1 DFQATT, CDR2 SNEGSKA (reference sequence). CDR3 length equals 14 residues. V was clipped by 6 bases and J by 10 bases; unmatched bases: 17. CDR3 region: CSAAAETGYLGQYF. For the CDR3, the DNA is TGCAGTGCAGCCGCGGAGACAGGGTATTTGGGCCAGTACTTC.

This clonotype was found many times. The V and J genes are TRBV28 and TRBJ2-7; D is perhaps TRBD1 or TRBD2 (5 bases each). The germline V and J ends were trimmed by 5 bases and 2 bases, with 13 bases remaining between them. CDR3 size: 14 residues. The germline V gene encodes CDR1 MDHEN and CDR2 SYDVKM. CDR3 bases: TGTGCCAGCAGTCAACCGGGACGCGCCTACGAGCAGTACTTC. Protein product: CASSQPGRAYEQYF.

This clonotype was found many times. The V gene is TRBV7-6, the J gene TRBJ2-2; D is uncertain. Germline V gene data show CDR1 as SGHVS and CDR2 as FNYEAQ. Trimming stripped 1 base from V and 0 bases from J, with 9 bases between. The CDR3 is 16 residues long. The CDR3 coding sequence is TGTGCCAGCAGCTTAGAGGCGCAGCCGAACACCGGGGAGCTGTTTTTT. It is translated as CASSLEAQPNTGELFF.

Only a few counts were recorded for this clonotype. V and J are TRBV19 and TRBJ2-6, with a weak D call TRBD1 (5 bases). V was pared by 3 bases and J by 0 bases, with 12 bases between. CDR1 is LNHDA, CDR2 SQIVND, per germline (reference sequence). The CDR3 runs to 17 residues. The CDR3 loop is CASSMSHRRSGANVLTF. As DNA, the CDR3 is TGTGCCAGTAGTATGTCGCACAGGCGCTCTGGGGCCAACGTCCTGACTTTC.

The chain links TRBV7-2 to TRBJ2-1, with 7 bases matching TRBD2. Germline loops: CDR1 SGHTA, CDR2 FQGNSA. V gave up 1 base and J gave up 7 bases; unmatched junction bases: 10. This CDR3 is 16 amino acids long. CDR3 nucleotides: TGTGCCAGCAGCTTAGGGGGCGGGAGCCACCGGAATGAGCAGTTCTTC. Translated, it gives CASSLGGGSHRNEQFF.

This clonotype was detected many times. The chain couples TRBV20-1 to TRBJ2-7; D not certain. The V gene lost 1 base and the J gene lost 2 bases, with 15 bases spanning the gap. The V gene's germline CDR1 is DFQATT and CDR2 SNEGSKA (reference sequence). The CDR3 covers 15 residues. The CDR3 DNA reads as TGCAGTGCTAGAGGTTCGCTAGGCAGAACCTACGAGCAGTACTTC. It codes for CSARGSLGRTYEQYF.

The chain has TRBV27 and TRBJ2-4; TRBD1 or TRBD2 may be the D gene (5 bases each). This CDR3 contains 14 residues. Germline V lookup: CDR1 MNHEY, CDR2 SMNVEV (reference sequence). Trimming left V 3 bases short and J 4 bases short, with 10 bases between. The CDR3 DNA reads TGTGCCAGCAGTTTTCGGGACCAGAAAAACATTCAGTACTTC. As protein: CASSFRDQKNIQYF.

This rearrangement joins TRBV7-9 to TRBJ1-4; D not certain. This CDR3 region has 12 residues. V was clipped by 5 bases and J by 7 bases, with 8 bases between them. Germline CDR1 and CDR2: SEHNR and FQNEAQ (reference sequence). The CDR3 reads CASSPYIEKLFF. Here the CDR3 DNA reads TGTGCCAGCAGCCCATACATTGAAAAACTGTTTTTT.

This clonotype was found many times. This sequence joins TRBV27 and TRBJ2-7, with D possibly TRBD2 on 6 matching bases. The CDR3 spans 13 residues. Per the germline V gene, CDR1 is MNHEY and CDR2 is SMNVEV (reference sequence). V lost 3 bases, J lost 6 bases, and 12 bases lay in between. The CDR3 nucleotides are TGTGCCAGCAGTTTTCGGGGGTTGGCCGAGCAGTACTTC. Translated: CASSFRGLAEQYF.